A single sample gave rise to the 2 T cell receptor beta chains below, sequenced in a study of control samples from healthy donors and cancer patients (dated by TCRdb to about 2020). The protocol used for the library was the immunoSEQ multiplex PCR assay. The clones in this table, taken by TCRdb from immuneACCESS, are in-frame only. Not every clone is retained; where verified, under half of the shortfall comes from an unresolved V gene, and the cause of the rest is unknown. Here the sample has under 80,000 clones; about 95% occur a single time. Approximately 3% of the sample is taken by the ten largest. Sequenced input: blood. The receptor set was obtained from a woman aged 25 to 39 in good health.

V usage is TRBV5-1 and J usage is TRBJ1-2, with no clear D. This CDR3 has 13 residues. V was cut by 0 bases and J by 5 bases, with 8 bases left in between. From germline, CDR1 is SGHRS and CDR2 YFSETQ. The CDR3 reads CASSLEGWYGYTF. CDR3 sequence (DNA): TGCGCCAGCAGCTTGGAGGGATGGTATGGCTACACCTTC. The whole variable domain, remainder taken from reference TRBV5-1 and TRBJ1-2, is KAGVTQTPRYLIKTRGQQVTLSCSPISGHRSVSWYQQTPGQGLQFLFEYFSETQRNKGNFPGRFSGRQFSNSRSEMNVSTLELGDSALYLCASSLEGWYGYTFGSGTRLTVV.

This sequence joins TRBV3-1 (or the pseudogene TRBV3-2) and TRBJ2-1; maybe TRBD1 (5 bases). Germline loops: CDR1 LGHDT, CDR2 YNNKEL (reference sequence). Trimming left V 2 bases short and J 1 base short, with 15 bases between. CDR3 length: 17 residues. CDR3 region: CASSQLRWYRSYNEQFF. As DNA, the CDR3 is TGTGCCAGCAGCCAACTCAGGTGGTACAGGTCCTACAATGAGCAGTTCTTC.